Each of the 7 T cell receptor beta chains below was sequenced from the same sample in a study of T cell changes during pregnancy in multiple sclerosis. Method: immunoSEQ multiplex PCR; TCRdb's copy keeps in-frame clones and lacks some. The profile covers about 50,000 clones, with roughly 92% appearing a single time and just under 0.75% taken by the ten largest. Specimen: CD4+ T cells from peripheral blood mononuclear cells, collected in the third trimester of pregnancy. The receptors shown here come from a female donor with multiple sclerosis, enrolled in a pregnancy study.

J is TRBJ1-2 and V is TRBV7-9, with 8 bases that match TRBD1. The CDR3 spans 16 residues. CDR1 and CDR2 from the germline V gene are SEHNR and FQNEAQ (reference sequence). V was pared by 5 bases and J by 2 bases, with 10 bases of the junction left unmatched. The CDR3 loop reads CASSRGQGMLNYGYTF. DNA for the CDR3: TGTGCCAGCAGCCGCGGACAGGGAATGCTCAACTATGGCTACACCTTC.

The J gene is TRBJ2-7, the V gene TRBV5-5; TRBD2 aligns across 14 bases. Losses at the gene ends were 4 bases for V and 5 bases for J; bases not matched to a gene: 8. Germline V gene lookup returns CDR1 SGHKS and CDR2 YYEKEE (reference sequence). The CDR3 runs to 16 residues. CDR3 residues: CASSPRLAGGPDEQYF. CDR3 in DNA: TGTGCCAGCAGCCCCCGACTAGCGGGGGGGCCCGACGAGCAGTACTTC.

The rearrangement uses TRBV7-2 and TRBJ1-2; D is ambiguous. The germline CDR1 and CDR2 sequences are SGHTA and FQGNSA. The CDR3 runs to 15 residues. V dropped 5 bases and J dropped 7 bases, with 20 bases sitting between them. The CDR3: CASSNREGSRAGYTF. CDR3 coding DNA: TGTGCCAGCAGCAACCGGGAGGGCTCGAGGGCTGGCTACACCTTC.

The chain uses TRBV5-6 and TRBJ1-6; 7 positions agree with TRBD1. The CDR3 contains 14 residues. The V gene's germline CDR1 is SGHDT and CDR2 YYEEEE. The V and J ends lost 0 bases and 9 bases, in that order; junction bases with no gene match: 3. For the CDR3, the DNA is TGTGCCAGCAGCTTGGCGGCAGGGGGTTCACCCCTCCACTTT. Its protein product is CASSLAAGGSPLHF.

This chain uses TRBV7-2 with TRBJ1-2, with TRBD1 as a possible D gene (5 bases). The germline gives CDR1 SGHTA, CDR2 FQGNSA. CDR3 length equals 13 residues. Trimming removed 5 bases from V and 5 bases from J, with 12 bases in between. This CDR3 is CASSNRREYGYTF. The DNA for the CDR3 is TGTGCCAGCAGCAACAGGAGGGAATATGGCTACACCTTC.

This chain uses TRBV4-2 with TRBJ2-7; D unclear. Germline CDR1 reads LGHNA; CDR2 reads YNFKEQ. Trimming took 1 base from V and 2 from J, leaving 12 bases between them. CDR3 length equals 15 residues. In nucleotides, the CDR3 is TGTGCCAGCAGCCAAGTAGGTGTAGGAGCCTACGAGCAGTACTTC. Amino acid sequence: CASSQVGVGAYEQYF.

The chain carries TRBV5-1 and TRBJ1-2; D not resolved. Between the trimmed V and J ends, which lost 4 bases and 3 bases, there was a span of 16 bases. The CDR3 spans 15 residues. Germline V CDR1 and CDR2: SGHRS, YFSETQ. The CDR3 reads CASSPSRSEYYGYTF. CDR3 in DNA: TGCGCCAGCAGCCCTAGTCGGTCAGAGTACTATGGCTACACCTTC.